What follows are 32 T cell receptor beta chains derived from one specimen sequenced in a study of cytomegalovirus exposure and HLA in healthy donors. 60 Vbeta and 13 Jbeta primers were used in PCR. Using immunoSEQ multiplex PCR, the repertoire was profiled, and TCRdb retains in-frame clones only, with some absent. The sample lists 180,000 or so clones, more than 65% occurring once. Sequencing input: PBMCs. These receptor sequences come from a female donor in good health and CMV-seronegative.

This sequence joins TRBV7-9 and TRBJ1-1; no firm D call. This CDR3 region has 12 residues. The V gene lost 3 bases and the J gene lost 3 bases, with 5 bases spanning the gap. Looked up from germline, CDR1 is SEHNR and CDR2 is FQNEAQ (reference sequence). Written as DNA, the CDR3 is TGTGCCAGCAGCTTCCGGGACACTGAAGCTTTCTTT. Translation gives CASSFRDTEAFF.

CDR3 protein: CASSFSGQEAFF. CDR3 sequence (DNA): TGTGCCAGCAGCTTTTCGGGACAGGAAGCTTTCTTT. The chain has TRBV7-9 and TRBJ1-1; 7 bases are a match to TRBD1. J gave up 8 bases and V 3 bases, and 3 bases lay outside the gene matches. The CDR3 extends over 12 amino acids. Germline loops: CDR1 SEHNR, CDR2 FQNEAQ (reference sequence).

CDR3 bases: TGTGCCAGCAGCCTCCCGACCGGGACAGGGGATAGGACCGGGGAGCTGTTTTTT. Its translation: CASSLPTGTGDRTGELFF. The chain couples TRBV7-8 to TRBJ2-2; TRBD1 agrees at 10 bases. V trimming: 5 bases; J trimming: 5 bases; junction bases outside the gene matches: 14. Germline CDR1 SGHVS, CDR2 FQNEAQ. This CDR3 has 18 residues.

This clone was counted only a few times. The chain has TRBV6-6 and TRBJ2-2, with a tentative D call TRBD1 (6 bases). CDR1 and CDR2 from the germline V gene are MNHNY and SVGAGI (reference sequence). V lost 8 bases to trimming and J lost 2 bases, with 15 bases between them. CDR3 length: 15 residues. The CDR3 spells CASAIQGSNTGELFF. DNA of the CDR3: TGTGCCAGCGCAATTCAGGGGTCAAACACCGGGGAGCTGTTTTTT.

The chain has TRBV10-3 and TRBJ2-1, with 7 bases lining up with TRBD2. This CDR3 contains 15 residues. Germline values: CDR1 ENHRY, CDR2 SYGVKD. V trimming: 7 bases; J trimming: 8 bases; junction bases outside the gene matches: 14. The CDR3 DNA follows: TGTGCCATCACTTCCGGGGGGTCATTCTTGGATGAGCAGTTCTTC. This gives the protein CAITSGGSFLDEQFF.

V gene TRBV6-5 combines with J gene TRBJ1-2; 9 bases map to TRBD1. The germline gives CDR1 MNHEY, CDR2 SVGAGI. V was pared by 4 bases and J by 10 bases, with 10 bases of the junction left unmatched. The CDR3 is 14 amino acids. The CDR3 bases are TGTGCCAGCAGTTTTACCGGGACAGGGTTTGTCTACACCTTC. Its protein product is CASSFTGTGFVYTF.

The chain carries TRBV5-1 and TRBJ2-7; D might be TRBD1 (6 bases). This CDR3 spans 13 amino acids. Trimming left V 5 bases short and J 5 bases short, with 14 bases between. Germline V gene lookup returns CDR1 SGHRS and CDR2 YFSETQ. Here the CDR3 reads CASSWGLEDEQYF. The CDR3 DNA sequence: TGCGCCAGCAGTTGGGGGCTAGAGGACGAGCAGTACTTC.

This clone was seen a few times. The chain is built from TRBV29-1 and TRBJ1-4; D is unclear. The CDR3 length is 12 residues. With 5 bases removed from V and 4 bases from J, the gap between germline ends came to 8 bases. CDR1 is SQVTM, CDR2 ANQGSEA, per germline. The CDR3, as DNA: TGCAGCGTTAATAATGTTAATGAAAAACTGTTTTTT. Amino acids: CSVNNVNEKLFF.

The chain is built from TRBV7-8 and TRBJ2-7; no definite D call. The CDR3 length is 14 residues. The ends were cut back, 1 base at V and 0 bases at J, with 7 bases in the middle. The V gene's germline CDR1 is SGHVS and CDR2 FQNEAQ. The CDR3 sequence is CASSLGARSYEQYF. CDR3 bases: TGTGCCAGCAGCTTAGGGGCCCGCTCCTACGAGCAGTACTTC.

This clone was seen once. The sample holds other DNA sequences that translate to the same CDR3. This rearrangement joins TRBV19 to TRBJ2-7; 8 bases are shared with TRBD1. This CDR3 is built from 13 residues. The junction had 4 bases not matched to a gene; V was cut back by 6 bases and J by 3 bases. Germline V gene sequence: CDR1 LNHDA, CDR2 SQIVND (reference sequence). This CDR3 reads CASSPGTGYEQYF. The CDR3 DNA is TGTGCCAGTAGCCCGGGGACAGGCTACGAGCAGTACTTC.

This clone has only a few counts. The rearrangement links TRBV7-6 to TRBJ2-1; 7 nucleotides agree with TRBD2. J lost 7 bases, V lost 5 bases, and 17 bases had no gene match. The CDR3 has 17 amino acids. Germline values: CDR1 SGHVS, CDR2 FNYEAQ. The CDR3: CASSRSIAGAPGNEQFF. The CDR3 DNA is TGTGCCAGCAGCCGCTCCATAGCGGGCGCGCCGGGGAATGAGCAGTTCTTC.

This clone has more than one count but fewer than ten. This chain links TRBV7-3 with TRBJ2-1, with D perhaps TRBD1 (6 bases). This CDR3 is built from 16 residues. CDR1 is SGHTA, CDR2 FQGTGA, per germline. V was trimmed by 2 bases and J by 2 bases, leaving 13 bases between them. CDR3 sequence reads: CASSLLGQGTYNEQFF. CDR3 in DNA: TGTGCCAGCAGCTTATTGGGGCAGGGGACCTACAATGAGCAGTTCTTC.

This CDR3 reads CASSPQGRLVAEGNEQFF. The CDR3 nucleotides are TGTGCCAGTAGCCCCCAAGGGAGACTAGTTGCAGAAGGGAATGAGCAGTTCTTC. V gene TRBV19 combines with J gene TRBJ2-1; maybe TRBD2 (6 bases). Germline V gene lookup returns CDR1 LNHDA and CDR2 SQIVND (reference sequence). This CDR3 comprises 18 residues. The ends were cut back, 6 bases at V and 7 bases at J, with 28 bases in the middle.

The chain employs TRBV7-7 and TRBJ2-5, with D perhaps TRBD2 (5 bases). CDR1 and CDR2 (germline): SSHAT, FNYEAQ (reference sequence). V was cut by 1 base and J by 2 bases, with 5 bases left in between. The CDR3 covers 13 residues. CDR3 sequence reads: CASSLGLQETQYF. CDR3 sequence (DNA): TGTGCCAGCAGCTTAGGACTACAAGAGACCCAGTACTTC. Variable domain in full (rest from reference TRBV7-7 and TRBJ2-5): GAGVSQSPRYKVTKRGQDVTLRCDPISSHATLYWYQQALGQGPEFLTYFNYEAQPDKSGLPSDRFSAERPEGSISTLTIQRTEQRDSAMYRCASSLGLQETQYFGPGTRLLVL.

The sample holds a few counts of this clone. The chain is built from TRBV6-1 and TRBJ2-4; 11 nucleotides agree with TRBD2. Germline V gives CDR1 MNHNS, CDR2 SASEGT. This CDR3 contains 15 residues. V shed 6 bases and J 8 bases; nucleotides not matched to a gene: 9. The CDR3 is CASRRLAGSGYIQYF. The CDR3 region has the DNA TGTGCCAGCAGGAGACTAGCGGGGTCCGGGTACATTCAGTACTTC.

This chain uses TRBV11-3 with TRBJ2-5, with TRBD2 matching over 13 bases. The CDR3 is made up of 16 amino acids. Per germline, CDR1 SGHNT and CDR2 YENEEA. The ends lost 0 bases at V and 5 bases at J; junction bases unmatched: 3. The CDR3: CASSLELLAGGETQYF. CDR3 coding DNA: TGTGCCAGCAGCTTAGAGCTACTAGCGGGGGGGGAGACCCAGTACTTC. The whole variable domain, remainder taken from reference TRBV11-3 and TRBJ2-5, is EAGVVQSPRYKIIEKKQPVAFWCNPISGHNTLYWYLQNLGQGPELLIRYENEEAVDDSQLPKDRFSAERLKGVDSTLKIQPAELGDSAVYLCASSLELLAGGETQYFGPGTRLLVL.

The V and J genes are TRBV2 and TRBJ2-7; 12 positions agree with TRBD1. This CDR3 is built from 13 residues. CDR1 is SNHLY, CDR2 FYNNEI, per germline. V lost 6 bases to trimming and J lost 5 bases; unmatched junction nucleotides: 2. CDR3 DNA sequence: TGTGCCAGCAGAGGGACAGGGGGCGACGAGCAGTACTTC. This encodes CASRGTGGDEQYF.

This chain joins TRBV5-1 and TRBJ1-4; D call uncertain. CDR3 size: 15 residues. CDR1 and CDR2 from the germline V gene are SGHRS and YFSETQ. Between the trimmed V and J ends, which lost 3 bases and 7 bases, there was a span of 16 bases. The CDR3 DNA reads TGCGCCAGCAGCTACGAAGTTCGCTCGGGTGAAAAACTGTTTTTT. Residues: CASSYEVRSGEKLFF. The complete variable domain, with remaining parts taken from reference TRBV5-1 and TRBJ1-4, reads KAGVTQTPRYLIKTRGQQVTLSCSPISGHRSVSWYQQTPGQGLQFLFEYFSETQRNKGNFPGRFSGRQFSNSRSEMNVSTLELGDSALYLCASSYEVRSGEKLFFGSGTQLSVL.

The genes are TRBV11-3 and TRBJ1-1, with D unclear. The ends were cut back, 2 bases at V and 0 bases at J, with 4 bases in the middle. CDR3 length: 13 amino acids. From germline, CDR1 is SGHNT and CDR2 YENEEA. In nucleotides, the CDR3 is TGTGCCAGCAGCTTATCTGTGAACACTGAAGCTTTCTTT. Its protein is CASSLSVNTEAFF.

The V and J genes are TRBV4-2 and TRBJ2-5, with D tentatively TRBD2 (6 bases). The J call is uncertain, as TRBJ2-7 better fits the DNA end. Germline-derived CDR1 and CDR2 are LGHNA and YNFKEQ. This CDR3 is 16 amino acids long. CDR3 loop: CASSQPLAGTFYEQYF. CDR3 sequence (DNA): TGTGCCAGCAGCCAGCCCCTAGCAGGGACTTTCTACGAGCAGTACTTC.

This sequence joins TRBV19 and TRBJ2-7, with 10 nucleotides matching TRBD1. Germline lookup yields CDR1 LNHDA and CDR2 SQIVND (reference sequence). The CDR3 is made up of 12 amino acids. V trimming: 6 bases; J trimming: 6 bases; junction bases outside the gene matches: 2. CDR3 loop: CASRDRGREQYF. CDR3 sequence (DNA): TGTGCCAGTAGAGACAGGGGGCGCGAGCAGTACTTC.

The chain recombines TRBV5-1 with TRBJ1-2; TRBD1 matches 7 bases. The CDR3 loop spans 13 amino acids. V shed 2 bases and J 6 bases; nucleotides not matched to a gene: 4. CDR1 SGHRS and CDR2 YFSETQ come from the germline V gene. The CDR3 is CASSFTGDNGYTF. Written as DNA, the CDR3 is TGCGCCAGCAGCTTCACAGGGGATAATGGCTACACCTTC.

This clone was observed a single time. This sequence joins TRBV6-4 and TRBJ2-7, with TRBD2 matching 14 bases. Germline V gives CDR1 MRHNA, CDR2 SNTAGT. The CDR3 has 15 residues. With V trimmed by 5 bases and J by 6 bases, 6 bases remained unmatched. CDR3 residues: CASSHPGTSGSEQYF. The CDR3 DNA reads TGTGCCAGCAGTCACCCAGGGACTAGCGGGAGCGAGCAGTACTTC.

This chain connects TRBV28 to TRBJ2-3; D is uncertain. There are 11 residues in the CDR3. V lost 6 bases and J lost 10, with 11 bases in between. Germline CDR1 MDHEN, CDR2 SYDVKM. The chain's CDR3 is CASSQIRAQYF. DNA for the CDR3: TGTGCCAGCAGCCAAATTCGGGCGCAGTATTTT.

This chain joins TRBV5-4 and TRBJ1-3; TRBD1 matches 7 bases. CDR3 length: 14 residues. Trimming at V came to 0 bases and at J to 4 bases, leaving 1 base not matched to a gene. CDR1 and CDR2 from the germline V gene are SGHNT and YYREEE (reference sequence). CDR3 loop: CASSLEGGGNTIYF. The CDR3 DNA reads TGTGCCAGCAGCTTGGAAGGGGGCGGAAACACCATATATTTT.

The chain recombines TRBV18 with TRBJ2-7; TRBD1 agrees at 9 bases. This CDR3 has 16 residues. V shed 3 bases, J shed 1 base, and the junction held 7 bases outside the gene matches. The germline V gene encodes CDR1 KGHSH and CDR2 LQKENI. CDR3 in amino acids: CASSPGDRGMSYEQYF. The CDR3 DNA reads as TGTGCCAGCTCACCCGGAGACAGGGGGATGTCCTACGAGCAGTACTTC.

This CDR3 is CASSPYGGQGETQYF. The CDR3 coding sequence is TGTGCCAGCAGCCCCTATGGAGGGCAGGGCGAGACCCAGTACTTC. This chain uses TRBV7-3 with TRBJ2-5; tentative D call: TRBD2 (6 bases). Looked up from germline, CDR1 is SGHTA and CDR2 is FQGTGA. The CDR3 consists of 15 residues. Trimming removed 5 bases at V and 5 bases at J, with 18 bases between.

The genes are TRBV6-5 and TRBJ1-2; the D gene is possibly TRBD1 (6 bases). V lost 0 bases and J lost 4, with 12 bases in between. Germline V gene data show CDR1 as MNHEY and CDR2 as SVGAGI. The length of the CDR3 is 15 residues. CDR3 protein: CASSYSGGTGYGYTF. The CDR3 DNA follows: TGTGCCAGCAGTTACTCTGGGGGCACCGGCTATGGCTACACCTTC.

The CDR3 coding sequence is TGTGCCAGCAGCTTAGATTTTAGCGCGTACAATGAGCAGTTCTTC. This translates into CASSLDFSAYNEQFF. This chain connects TRBV7-6 to TRBJ2-1; D may be TRBD2 (5 bases). Trimming cost V 1 base and J 4 bases, with 11 bases left between them. The CDR3 consists of 15 residues. Germline V gene lookup returns CDR1 SGHVS and CDR2 FNYEAQ.

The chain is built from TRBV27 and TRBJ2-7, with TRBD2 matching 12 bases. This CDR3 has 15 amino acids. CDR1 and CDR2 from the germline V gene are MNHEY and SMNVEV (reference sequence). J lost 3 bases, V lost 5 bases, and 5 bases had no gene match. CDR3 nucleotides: TGTGCCAGCAGTCTAAGACTAGCGGGAGTCTACGAGCAGTACTTC. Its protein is CASSLRLAGVYEQYF.

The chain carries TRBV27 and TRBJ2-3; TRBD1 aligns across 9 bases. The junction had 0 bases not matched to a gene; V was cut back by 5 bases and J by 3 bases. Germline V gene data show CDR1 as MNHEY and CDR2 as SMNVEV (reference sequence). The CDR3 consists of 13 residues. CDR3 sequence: CASSGTGTDTQYF. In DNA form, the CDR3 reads TGTGCCAGCAGTGGGACAGGGACAGATACGCAGTATTTT.

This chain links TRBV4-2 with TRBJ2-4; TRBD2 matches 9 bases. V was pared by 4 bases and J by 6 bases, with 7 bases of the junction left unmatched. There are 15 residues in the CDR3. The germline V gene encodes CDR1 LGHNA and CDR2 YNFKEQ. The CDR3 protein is CASSLRLAGRNIQYF. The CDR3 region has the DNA TGTGCCAGCAGCCTACGCCTAGCGGGAAGAAACATTCAGTACTTC.